Following are 5 T cell receptor beta chains from one sample sequenced in a study of blood T cells in healthy people across ages. Alongside a J-beta primer mix, a sample-barcoded 5' primer served in a second PCR lasting about 7 to 11 cycles. TCRdb independently ran MiXCR on the 5' RACE reads; one entry per CDR3 protein. The sample lists 650,000 to 700,000 distinct CDR3 sequences; approximately 30% were seen once. The sample consisted of blood. All receptors derive from an elderly woman in good health.

Of note for this clonotype: Being one base from a much bigger clone, this may be a read error. This chain uses TRBV5-1 with TRBJ2-1; no firm D call. Between the trimmed V and J ends, which lost 0 bases and 3 bases, there was a span of 10 bases. CDR1 is SGHRS, CDR2 YFSETQ, per germline. CDR3 size: 15 residues. CDR3 sequence (DNA): TGCGCCAGCAGCTTGGCCGTGGGAAACTACAATGAGCAGTTCTTC. Translated: CASSLAVGNYNEQFF.

This clonotype has ten or more counts. The genes are TRBV27 and TRBJ2-6; no reliable D call. Germline V gives CDR1 MNHEY, CDR2 SMNVEV (reference sequence). Trimming shortened V by 8 bases and J by 0 bases, and 8 bases separated the two germline ends. This CDR3 is built from 14 residues. The CDR3 nucleotides are TGTGCCAGCGGACGGGTCTCTGGGGCCAACGTCCTGACTTTC. This gives the protein CASGRVSGANVLTF.

This sequence joins TRBV7-2 and TRBJ2-7; a possible D gene is TRBD2 (5 bases). The J call may be in error: the DNA end matches TRBJ2-5 better. This CDR3 comprises 11 residues. From germline, CDR1 is SGHTA and CDR2 FQGNSA. The CDR3 nucleotides are TGTGCCATCCGGGCGGGAGAGACCCAGTACTTC. This encodes CAIRAGETQYF.

This clonotype was seen at least ten times. The chain has TRBV12-3 or TRBV12-4 and TRBJ2-1, with D possibly being TRBD1 (6 bases). V was clipped by 2 bases and J by 6 bases, with 17 bases between them. The CDR3 contains 16 residues. The CDR3 loop is CASSLHPGEISNEQFF. CDR3 in DNA: TGTGCCAGCAGTTTACATCCAGGGGAAATCTCCAATGAGCAGTTCTTC.

This clonotype has at least ten counts. This chain joins TRBV4-1 and TRBJ1-2; no reliable D call. The CDR3 loop spans 15 amino acids. Germline lookup yields CDR1 MGHRA and CDR2 YSYEKL. Trimming removed 2 bases at V and 3 bases at J, with 13 bases between. CDR3 nucleotides: TGCGCCAGCAGCCAAATCGCGGGCATTTACTATGGCTACACCTTC. Its protein is CASSQIAGIYYGYTF.